The clone carrying this TCR beta chain was detected ten times or more. Its specificity is not known. This sample is part of a study of T-cell reconstitution after alpha-beta-depleted transplantation in children. Notes on the study in general: One year post-transplant, T-cell counts and diversity were largely derived from T cells produced anew. Roughly two months post-transplant, alpha-beta T cells reportedly originated from several hundred graft clones that had expanded.

The authors prepared the TCRbeta library with unique molecular identifiers. TCRdb re-called the PCR reads with MiXCR, one entry per CDR3 protein. The profile shows some 300,000 distinct CDR3 sequences, over 9.5% of them singletons. V was clipped by 7 bases and J by 7 bases; unmatched bases: 15. The length of the CDR3 is 17 residues. The TCR originated in a boy in the first two years of life with acute myeloid leukemia, due to receive a stem cell transplant. This specimen consisted of PBMCs, obtained before TCRalphabeta/CD19-depleted stem cell transplant. This rearrangement joins TRBV12-3 or TRBV12-4 to TRBJ2-1; 11 nucleotides line up with TRBD2. CDR3: CASTSTRIAGGPNEQFF. In DNA form, the CDR3 reads TGTGCCAGCACCTCCACTAGGATAGCGGGAGGGCCGAATGAGCAGTTCTTC.